This section outlines one T cell receptor beta chain sequence together with its context. This entry comes from a study of T cell responses to AZD1222 COVID-19 vaccine. The data were produced by immunoSEQ multiplex PCR, yet TCRdb's version contains in-frame clones alone and is incomplete. The sample holds 100,000 to 110,000 clones, more than 75% seen once. Germline CDR1 and CDR2: LGHNA and YSLEER. The CDR3 loop spans 17 amino acids. Trimming took off 2 bases at V and 4 bases at J, with 20 bases between the two ends. The sample in question was peripheral blood, obtained on day 0 of AZD1222 vaccination. The receptor comes from an adult in good health. The chain employs TRBV4-3 and TRBJ1-2; D may be TRBD1 (6 bases). The DNA of the CDR3 is TGCGCCAGCAGCCAACAGTTATCCCCCCCGGACAGCTATGGCTACACCTTC. Its protein product is CASSQQLSPPDSYGYTF.